This TCR beta chain was captured in a study of vaccination effects on CD4 cells after COVID-19. Study information: Post-vaccine specimens arrived a median 72 days past the second dose.

The ends were cut back, 2 bases at V and 8 bases at J, with 14 bases in the middle. This CDR3 contains 14 residues. CDR1 and CDR2 (germline): SGHKS, YYEKEE (reference sequence). A few counts support this clone. Its antigen is unknown. Once cultured for roughly 10 days, the cells underwent separation to obtain CD4+ T cells. All participants had two doses of either the BNT162b2 or mRNA-1273 vaccine. Produced via immunoSEQ multiplex PCR; TCRdb's table is partial and in-frame only. This repertoire shows some 60,000 clones, 78% found once; its top ten account for 4.3%. This receptor was taken from a human donor who received a COVID-19 vaccine. The material sequenced was CD4+ T cells from PBMCs cultured without peptide, taken after COVID-19 vaccination. V gene TRBV5-5 combines with J gene TRBJ2-1; unclear D gene. CDR3: CASSLTSQTDEQFF. The CDR3 region has the DNA TGTGCCAGCAGCTTAACCTCGCAAACGGATGAGCAGTTCTTC.